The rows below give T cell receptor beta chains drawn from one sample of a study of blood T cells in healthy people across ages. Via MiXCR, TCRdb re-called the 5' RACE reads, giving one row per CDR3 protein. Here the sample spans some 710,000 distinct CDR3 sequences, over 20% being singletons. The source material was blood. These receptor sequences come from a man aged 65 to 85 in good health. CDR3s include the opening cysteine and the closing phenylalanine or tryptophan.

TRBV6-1 CASNRRGVTEAFF
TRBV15 CAINANEKLFF
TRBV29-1 CSATGSYGYTF
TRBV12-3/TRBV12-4 CASSYGEGSQETQYF
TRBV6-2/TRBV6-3 CASSGPLTSGRAVNEQFF
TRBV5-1 CASSLGGDRLTQYF
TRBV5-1 CASSWGRGHTEAFF
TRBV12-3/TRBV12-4 CASSSGDRGRGYTF
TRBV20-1 CSHGTNKETQYF
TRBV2 CASSGETGREGYTF
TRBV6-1 CASSEILAGSYNEQFF
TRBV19 CASSTSGTRPTGELFF
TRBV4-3 CASSVDRVDTQYF
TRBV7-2 CASSLGPGTTYNEQFF
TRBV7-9 CASSLGLVLTAEAFF
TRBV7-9 CASSLGHRDTDTEAFF
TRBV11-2 CASSLDLRSDYGYTF
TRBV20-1 CSARYNEQFF
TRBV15 CATSRKDGGQETQYF
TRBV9 CASSGEGRSNQPQHF
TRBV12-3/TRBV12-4 CASTNDVGDRVTDTQYF
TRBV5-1 CASTGERETQYF
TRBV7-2 CASSQRKRGEGTDTQYF
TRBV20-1 CSALLGTSGVKFF
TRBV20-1 CSAGPPGRNTEAFF
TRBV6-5 CASSKAGRGEQFF
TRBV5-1 CASSDTDAYNEQFF
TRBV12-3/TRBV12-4 CASSFLAGGPSSYNEQFF
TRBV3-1 CASSLGAGQYF
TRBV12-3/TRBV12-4 CASSFVSNQPQHF
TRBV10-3 CAISEEKGIISYGYTF
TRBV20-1 CSARELEAAMNTEAFF